The source of this TCR beta chain is a study of cytomegalovirus exposure and HLA in healthy donors. The PCR used 60 Vbeta and 13 Jbeta primers. This table comes from immunoSEQ multiplex PCR, and its TCRdb copy is limited to in-frame clones, with some not included. The repertoire consists of 150,000 to 200,000 clones, with about four fifths occurring once and the leading ten covering approximately 1.8%. Germline CDR1 is MNHNS and CDR2 is SASEGT. The CDR3 is 14 amino acids. Trimming took off 1 base at V and 1 base at J, with 8 bases between the two ends. This chain joins TRBV6-1 and TRBJ2-7; perhaps TRBD1 as D (5 bases). The source is a man aged 18 to 29 in good health and CMV-seronegative. Sequenced: PBMCs. In DNA form, the CDR3 reads TGTGCCAGCAGTGAAGTATACAGGTCCTACGAGCAGTACTTC. Its translation is CASSEVYRSYEQYF.